Below, 29 T cell receptor beta chains from the same sample are listed, as sequenced in a study of blood T cell repertoires in COVID-19 (dated by TCRdb to about 2020). The receptor library was made with the immunoSEQ multiplex PCR assay. TCRdb took over this immuneACCESS table, retaining in-frame rearrangements with V and J assigned. Such tables are incomplete; in checked studies, under half of the missing clones stem from an unresolved V gene, and the remainder is unexplained. In this sample the table shows 73,000 or so clones, about 86% of which occur a single time. The ten largest clones capture just over 4.5% of the sample. The sequenced sample was peripheral blood. These TCRs come from a woman aged 60-75 years with acute or convalescent COVID-19.

This clone was detected only a few times. The chain couples TRBV6-5 to TRBJ1-5; D is undetermined. This CDR3 comprises 14 residues. Between the trimmed V and J ends, which lost 9 bases and 4 bases, there was a span of 16 bases. Germline loops: CDR1 MNHEY, CDR2 SVGAGI. The CDR3 region is CASGPFGLNQPQHF. As DNA, the CDR3 is TGTGCCAGTGGGCCGTTCGGACTAAATCAGCCCCAGCATTTT.

V and J are TRBV5-1 and TRBJ2-3; D is perhaps TRBD2 (6 bases). Germline V gene data show CDR1 as SGHRS and CDR2 as YFSETQ. V was trimmed by 4 bases and J by 1 base, leaving 16 bases between them. This CDR3 spans 16 amino acids. CDR3 coding DNA: TGCGCCAGCAGCCCGGAGGGACGATCCGGCACAGATACGCAGTATTTT. This gives the protein CASSPEGRSGTDTQYF.

V is TRBV27 and J is TRBJ2-3, with D possibly being TRBD2 (5 bases). The CDR3 totals 17 residues. The V gene's germline CDR1 is MNHEY and CDR2 SMNVEV (reference sequence). The germline V and J ends were trimmed by 2 bases and 0 bases, with 15 bases remaining between them. CDR3 nucleotide sequence: TGTGCCAGCAGTTTAGTTGGAAGCGGCTTTAGCACAGATACGCAGTATTTT. Residues: CASSLVGSGFSTDTQYF.

In this sample, this clone turned up a few times. J is TRBJ1-5 and V is TRBV18; TRBD1 matches at 7 bases. CDR3 length equals 15 residues. Germline lookup yields CDR1 KGHSH and CDR2 LQKENI. V was pared by 0 bases and J by 7 bases, with 6 bases of the junction left unmatched. CDR3 in amino acids: CASSPPGAGGQPQHF. For the CDR3, the DNA is TGTGCCAGCTCACCACCGGGGGCAGGGGGACAGCCCCAGCATTTT.

This clone was detected only once. The chain employs TRBV2 and TRBJ1-5, with a weak D call TRBD1 (6 bases). CDR1 SNHLY and CDR2 FYNNEI come from the germline V gene. Trimming shortened V by 6 bases and J by 5 bases, and 14 bases separated the two germline ends. CDR3 size: 14 residues. CDR3 sequence reads: CASRRTAFDQPQHF. As DNA, the CDR3 is TGTGCCAGCAGACGGACAGCCTTTGATCAGCCCCAGCATTTT.

The chain couples TRBV3-1 (or the pseudogene TRBV3-2) to TRBJ2-7; D possibly corresponds to TRBD2 (6 bases). This CDR3 is 18 amino acids long. Germline V gene sequence: CDR1 LGHDT, CDR2 YNNKEL (reference sequence). Trimming left V 2 bases short and J 2 bases short, with 22 bases between. CDR3 DNA: TGTGCCAGCAGCCAAACAACGGGACCAAGGGACTCACCCTACGAGCAGTACTTC. Its protein is CASSQTTGPRDSPYEQYF.

The chain recombines TRBV6-1 with TRBJ2-2; a possible D gene is TRBD1 (6 bases). V was pared by 1 base and J by 7 bases, with 16 bases between. Germline V gene sequence: CDR1 MNHNS, CDR2 SASEGT. CDR3 size: 16 residues. The CDR3 loop is CASSEVRTRGNGELFF. CDR3 bases: TGTGCCAGCAGTGAAGTTAGGACGAGGGGGAACGGGGAGCTGTTTTTT.

This clone was seen once. This sequence joins TRBV29-1 and TRBJ1-1, with 8 nucleotides matching TRBD1. The length of the CDR3 is 16 residues. Germline V gene sequence: CDR1 SQVTM, CDR2 ANQGSEA. Trimming removed 7 bases from V and 2 bases from J; junction bases left unmatched: 15. The CDR3 region has the DNA TGCAGCGCCTGGAAAACAGGGGGGATTGTTAACACTGAAGCTTTCTTT. Translation: CSAWKTGGIVNTEAFF.

The rearrangement uses TRBV29-1 and TRBJ1-2; perhaps TRBD1 as D (6 bases). The CDR3 has 15 residues. The V gene's germline CDR1 is SQVTM and CDR2 ANQGSEA. Trimming took off 1 base at V and 8 bases at J, with 20 bases between the two ends. The CDR3 DNA follows: TGCAGCGTTGAAGGTATCGGGGGGCCTCCAGGGGGCTACACCTTC. This codes for CSVEGIGGPPGGYTF.

The chain joins TRBV19 to TRBJ1-5, with TRBD1 as a possible D gene (5 bases). The CDR3 covers 13 residues. CDR1 is LNHDA and CDR2 is SQIVND in the germline V gene (reference sequence). With 7 bases removed from V and 6 bases from J, the gap between germline ends came to 13 bases. The CDR3 sequence: CASKKQVGQPQHF. CDR3 nucleotide sequence: TGTGCCAGTAAAAAACAGGTTGGTCAGCCCCAGCATTTT.

This clone was counted between two and nine times. The chain links TRBV19 to TRBJ1-5; no clear D. The germline V gene encodes CDR1 LNHDA and CDR2 SQIVND (reference sequence). Trimming stripped 4 bases from V and 0 bases from J, with 13 bases between. The CDR3 is 16 amino acids. Written as DNA, the CDR3 is TGTGCCAGTAGTAACAGACAAGAGTATAGCAATCAGCCCCAGCATTTT. This codes for CASSNRQEYSNQPQHF.

V usage is TRBV19 and J usage is TRBJ2-5, with TRBD2 matching over 8 bases. CDR1 and CDR2 from the germline V gene are LNHDA and SQIVND (reference sequence). This CDR3 has 15 amino acids. J was trimmed by 2 bases and V by 5 bases; bases with no gene match: 7. The CDR3 DNA reads as TGTGCCAGTAGTGCTAGGGCGGGGGGACAAGAGACCCAGTACTTC. Translated: CASSARAGGQETQYF.

This chain links TRBV2 with TRBJ1-5, with a weak D call TRBD1 (6 bases). Germline V CDR1 and CDR2: SNHLY, FYNNEI. V was clipped by 4 bases and J by 3 bases, with 13 bases between them. The CDR3 extends over 15 amino acids. In nucleotides, the CDR3 is TGTGCCAGCAGTGCCGAGACAGGTTTCAATCAGCCCCAGCATTTT. Residues: CASSAETGFNQPQHF. The whole variable domain, filled in from reference TRBV2 and TRBJ1-5, reads EPEVTQTPSHQVTQMGQEVILRCVPISNHLYFYWYRQILGQKVEFLVSFYNNEISEKSEIFDDQFSVERPDGSNFTLKIRSTKLEDSAMYFCASSAETGFNQPQHFGDGTRLSIL.

The rearrangement joins TRBV6-1 to TRBJ1-6; TRBD1 is a possible D gene (5 bases). With 2 bases removed from V and 9 bases from J, the gap between germline ends came to 14 bases. This CDR3 contains 15 residues. The germline V gene has CDR1 MNHNS and CDR2 SASEGT. The CDR3 DNA reads as TGTGCCAGCAGTGAACGGGGGATGGAGGCTTCACCCCTCCACTTT. It yields the protein CASSERGMEASPLHF.

The V call is TRBV30, the J call TRBJ1-6; no reliable D call. CDR1 GTSNPN and CDR2 SVGIG come from the germline V gene (reference sequence). The CDR3 length is 13 residues. With 2 bases removed from V and 3 bases from J, the gap between germline ends came to 5 bases. CDR3 bases: TGTGCCTGGAGTCGACTCTATAATTCACCCCTCCACTTT. Its protein product is CAWSRLYNSPLHF.

The chain uses TRBV10-3 and TRBJ1-2; the match to TRBD1 covers 9 bases. The CDR3 is 16 amino acids. Germline V gene data show CDR1 as ENHRY and CDR2 as SYGVKD. With 6 bases clipped from V and 1 base from J, the junction kept 9 bases outside the gene matches. In nucleotides, the CDR3 is TGTGCCATCAGGGATACAGGGGGCGCGGGTAACTATGGCTACACCTTC. Translated: CAIRDTGGAGNYGYTF.

The chain has TRBV30 and TRBJ1-2; D is possibly TRBD1 (5 bases). This CDR3 comprises 14 residues. Germline values: CDR1 GTSNPN, CDR2 SVGIG (reference sequence). V gave up 2 bases and J gave up 0 bases, with 10 bases separating them. In DNA form, the CDR3 reads TGTGCCTGGAGTATCCAGGGTGCTAACTATGGCTACACCTTC. Its protein product is CAWSIQGANYGYTF.

The chain is built from TRBV18 and TRBJ2-1, with 10 bases lining up with TRBD2. CDR1 and CDR2 (germline): KGHSH, LQKENI. V trimming: 8 bases; J trimming: 4 bases; junction bases outside the gene matches: 8. The CDR3 runs to 15 residues. This CDR3 reads CASALGSGGYNEQFF. The CDR3 DNA reads TGTGCCAGCGCCCTCGGTAGCGGGGGGTACAATGAGCAGTTCTTC.

This sequence joins TRBV29-1 and TRBJ2-7, with 8 bases matching TRBD1. The V gene end was trimmed by 7 bases and the J gene end by 3 bases; junction bases not matched to a gene: 11. Germline V CDR1 and CDR2: SQVTM, ANQGSEA. The CDR3 has 14 amino acids. CDR3 loop: CSGIDRGPYYEQYF. CDR3 DNA: TGCAGCGGGATTGACAGGGGCCCTTACTACGAGCAGTACTTC.

This sequence joins TRBV7-9 and TRBJ1-4, with D uncertain. The V gene's germline CDR1 is SEHNR and CDR2 FQNEAQ (reference sequence). This CDR3 has 16 residues. The germline V and J ends were trimmed by 0 bases and 2 bases, with 10 bases remaining between them. The CDR3 spells CASSLAPGGTNEKLFF. CDR3 sequence (DNA): TGTGCCAGCAGCTTAGCGCCGGGAGGCACTAATGAAAAACTGTTTTTT.

This sequence joins TRBV7-8 and TRBJ2-7; the D gene is possibly TRBD2 (5 bases). CDR1 SGHVS and CDR2 FQNEAQ come from the germline V gene. V was trimmed by 5 bases and J by 5 bases, leaving 7 bases between them. CDR3 length: 11 residues. CDR3 residues: CASSPRDEQYF. The CDR3 DNA follows: TGTGCCAGCAGCCCGAGGGACGAGCAGTACTTC. The full variable domain, rest sourced from reference TRBV7-8 and TRBJ2-7, is GAGVSQSPRYKVAKRGQDVALRCDPISGHVSLFWYQQALGQGPEFLTYFQNEAQLDKSGLPSDRFFAERPEGSVSTLKIQRTQQEDSAVYLCASSPRDEQYFGPGTRLTVT.

J is TRBJ1-5 and V is TRBV6-5; 7 nucleotides agree with TRBD1. Per the germline V gene, CDR1 is MNHEY and CDR2 is SVGAGI. This CDR3 has 13 amino acids. V shed 5 bases and J 4 bases; nucleotides not matched to a gene: 2. DNA for the CDR3: TGTGCCAGCAGTAGGGACAGTAATCAGCCCCAGCATTTT. Protein sequence: CASSRDSNQPQHF.

The chain is built from TRBV5-4 and TRBJ1-3; D gene unclear. V was cut by 1 base and J by 0 bases, with 5 bases left in between. From germline, CDR1 is SGHNT and CDR2 YYREEE (reference sequence). The CDR3 is 14 residues long. The CDR3 sequence is CASSLRDSGNTIYF. CDR3 DNA: TGTGCCAGCAGCTTGAGAGACTCTGGAAACACCATATATTTT.

The genes are TRBV5-8 and TRBJ2-7; 7 bases align to TRBD1. Germline-derived CDR1 and CDR2 are SGHTS and YDEGEE. Trimming removed 5 bases from V and 3 bases from J; junction bases left unmatched: 8. The CDR3 has 14 amino acids. CDR3 residues: CASRPGGFLYEQYF. The CDR3, as DNA: TGTGCCAGCAGACCAGGGGGTTTCCTCTACGAGCAGTACTTC. Using reference TRBV5-8 and TRBJ2-7 for the parts outside the CDR3, the full variable domain is EAGVTQSPTHLIKTRGQQATLRCSPISGHTSVYWYQQALGLGLQFLLWYDEGEERNRGNFPPRFSGRQFPNYSSELNVNALELEDSALYLCASRPGGFLYEQYFGPGTRLTVT.

The V call is TRBV5-4, the J call TRBJ1-1; D not resolved. Trimming removed 1 base at V and 0 bases at J, with 10 bases between. Germline CDR1 and CDR2: SGHNT and YYREEE (reference sequence). CDR3 length: 15 amino acids. CDR3 coding DNA: TGTGCCAGCAGCTTGATAAGAGGATTGAACACTGAAGCTTTCTTT. Residues: CASSLIRGLNTEAFF.

This clone appeared a single time. The chain carries TRBV6-6 and TRBJ1-5, with 7 positions matching TRBD1. Losses at the gene ends were 5 bases for V and 6 bases for J; bases not matched to a gene: 13. The CDR3 is 16 residues long. The V gene's germline CDR1 is MNHNY and CDR2 SVGAGI (reference sequence). The CDR3 protein is CASSTGVEGRGQPQHF. In nucleotides, the CDR3 is TGTGCCAGCAGTACAGGGGTGGAAGGGCGAGGTCAGCCCCAGCATTTT.

This chain uses TRBV2 with TRBJ1-5; TRBD1 agrees at 9 bases. The CDR3 extends over 15 amino acids. With 1 base clipped from V and 6 bases from J, the junction kept 4 bases outside the gene matches. The germline CDR1 and CDR2 sequences are SNHLY and FYNNEI. The CDR3 here is CASSEVGQGRQPQHF. In DNA, the CDR3 is TGTGCCAGCAGTGAAGTGGGACAGGGTCGTCAGCCCCAGCATTTT.

The chain employs TRBV5-4 and TRBJ1-5; 8 nucleotides line up with TRBD1. V was pared by 4 bases and J by 6 bases, with 9 bases of the junction left unmatched. In germline, CDR1 is SGHNT, CDR2 YYREEE (reference sequence). This CDR3 has 15 amino acids. CDR3 residues: CASSEQGAQGQPQHF. As DNA, the CDR3 is TGTGCCAGCAGCGAGCAGGGGGCGCAGGGTCAGCCCCAGCATTTT.

The chain combines TRBV6-1 with TRBJ1-1, with 7 positions matching TRBD1. The V segment lost 3 bases and the J segment 0 bases; nucleotides outside the gene matches: 7. The CDR3 runs to 16 residues. CDR1 MNHNS and CDR2 SASEGT come from the germline V gene. The DNA of the CDR3 is TGTGCCAGCAGTGACTACCGGGACAGCATGAACACTGAAGCTTTCTTT. Translation: CASSDYRDSMNTEAFF.